Given below is one T cell receptor beta chain in context. This entry comes from a study of T-cell reconstitution after alpha-beta-depleted transplantation in children. Unique molecular identifiers tagged the TCRbeta library. TCRdb re-derived calls from the PCR reads in MiXCR, one entry per CDR3 protein. The table records 350,000 to 400,000 distinct CDR3 sequences, about a fifth of them present only once. The CDR3 length is 11 residues. Looked up from germline, CDR1 is SQVTM and CDR2 is ANQGSEA. Trimming removed 8 bases at V and 0 bases at J, with 8 bases between. The rearrangement links TRBV29-1 to TRBJ2-7; no firm D call. The receptor was isolated from a human donor who donated a stem cell graft to a child with acute myeloid leukemia. The source material was PBMCs from the stem cell graft donor, sampled from the stem cell graft. CDR3 DNA sequence: TGCAGCCCTCAGTGCTCCTACGAGCAGTACTTC. This codes for CSPQCSYEQYF.